This is a list of T cell receptor beta chains from one sample in a study of cytomegalovirus exposure and HLA in healthy donors. Here immunoSEQ multiplex PCR was the method, and the copy in TCRdb shows in-frame clones only, minus some. Among more than 35,000 clones listed, nearly 55% were seen once. The sequencing sample was made of PBMCs. These receptors originate from a middle-aged woman in good health and CMV-seropositive. Both conserved end residues are part of each CDR3. A D gene is named only where the DNA matches it firmly. Some rows mark clone size as missing; the rest say once, few, many or name a class of expanded clone.

d_call clone_size j_call v_call cdr3_nt cdr3_aa
TRBD1 . TRBJ1-1 TRBV7-9 TGTGCCAGCAGCTCTACAGGGGCCCCGAAGGGTGAAGCTTTCTTT CASSSTGAPKGEAFF
. . TRBJ2-7 TRBV5-1 TGCGCCAGCAGCTTGAACGGACAATACGAGCAGTACTTC CASSLNGQYEQYF
TRBD1 . TRBJ2-6 TRBV15 TGTGCCACCAGCGTGGGACAGGGGGCTATCTCTGGGGCCAACGTCCTGACTTTC CATSVGQGAISGANVLTF
TRBD1 few TRBJ1-5 TRBV29-1 TGCAGCGTTTCACAGGGGGTCCCAAATCAGCCCCAGCATTTT CSVSQGVPNQPQHF
. . TRBJ2-3 TRBV10-2 TGCGCCAGCAAGGCCCAGCGGAGCACAGATACGCAGTATTTT CASKAQRSTDTQYF
TRBD1 . TRBJ1-2 TRBV5-1 TGCGCCAGCGGATTACAGGGGCCGGATGGCTACACCTTC CASGLQGPDGYTF
. . TRBJ2-7 TRBV5-1 TGCGCCAGCAGCCTGTACAGCTACGAGCAGTACTTC CASSLYSYEQYF
. . TRBJ1-2 TRBV10-3 TGTGCCACCTCCTCGGTGGGGGGTTTTGTTGGCTACACCTTC CATSSVGGFVGYTF
TRBD1 . TRBJ2-5 TRBV28 TGTGCCAGCAGTCGGCCGGGACAGGGGAAAGAGACCCAGTACTTC CASSRPGQGKETQYF
TRBD1 once TRBJ2-7 TRBV27 TGTGCCAGCAACCGACAGGGTGAGCGCGAGCAGTACTTC CASNRQGEREQYF
. . TRBJ2-6 TRBV7-9 TGTGCCAGCAGCTCGGCCTCAGGAATTAGCTCTGGGGCCAACGTCCTGACTTTC CASSSASGISSGANVLTF
TRBD1 . TRBJ2-3 TRBV18 TGTGCCAGCTCACCAAACAGGGGAGAAGATACGCAGTATTTT CASSPNRGEDTQYF
TRBD1 . TRBJ1-6 TRBV7-2 TGTGCCAGCAGCGTGCGGGACAGGGGTAATTCACCCCTCCACTTT CASSVRDRGNSPLHF
TRBD1 . TRBJ1-1 TRBV15 TGTGCCACCAGCAGGAACGGACAGGCCACTGAAGCTTTCTTT CATSRNGQATEAFF
TRBD1 . TRBJ2-7 TRBV4-2 TGTGCCAGCAGCCAGGCTGGGACAGGGATACACGAGCAGTACTTC CASSQAGTGIHEQYF
. few TRBJ2-5 TRBV10-3 TGTGCCATCAGTGAGGGGACTCAAGAGACCCAGTACTTC CAISEGTQETQYF
TRBD2 . TRBJ2-1 TRBV7-7 TGTGCCAGCAGCTTCCTCGGGGGGGACTACAATGAGCAGTTCTTC CASSFLGGDYNEQFF
. few TRBJ1-2 TRBV2 TGTGCCAGCAGTGTGACAGGAATGGTCTATGGCTACACCTTC CASSVTGMVYGYTF
TRBD2 . TRBJ2-1 TRBV4-3 TGCGCCAGCAGCCAAGGGTATATGGGCGGGGGGCCATACAATGAGCAGTTCTTC CASSQGYMGGGPYNEQFF
TRBD2 . TRBJ2-1 TRBV7-2 TGTGCCAGCAGCCCGACTAGCGGATCCTACAATGAGCAGTTCTTC CASSPTSGSYNEQFF
. few TRBJ1-4 TRBV2 TGTGCCAGCAGAGGGACACCCAGCGGTACTAATGAAAAACTGTTTTTT CASRGTPSGTNEKLFF
TRBD1 few TRBJ1-5 TRBV6-1 TGTGCCAGCAGTGCCAGGACAGGGGAGGGTCAGCCCCAGCATTTT CASSARTGEGQPQHF
TRBD2 . TRBJ2-3 TRBV7-2 TGTGCCAGCAGCGGTAAGACTAGCGGGGTAACAGATACGCAGTATTTT CASSGKTSGVTDTQYF
. few TRBJ2-1 TRBV2 TGTGCCAGCAGTCTTAACAATGAGCAGTTCTTC CASSLNNEQFF
. . TRBJ1-4 TRBV4-2 TGTGCCAGCAGTCAAGACCCAGGTGCTAATGAAAAACTGTTTTTT CASSQDPGANEKLFF
. . TRBJ1-2 TRBV9 TGTGCCAGCAGCTTCAGTTCCGACTATGGCTACACCTTC CASSFSSDYGYTF
TRBD1 medium-sized TRBJ2-7 TRBV7-9 TGTGCCAGCAGCCCCGGGACAGGGGCCCACGAGCAGTACTTC CASSPGTGAHEQYF
TRBD2 . TRBJ2-1 TRBV2 TGTGCCAGCAGGAGGACTAGCGGGGGTTCCTACAATGAGCAGTTCTTC CASRRTSGGSYNEQFF
. . TRBJ1-4 TRBV28 TGTGCCAGCAGTTTTCAGGGTCCGGTCGAAAAACTGTTTTTT CASSFQGPVEKLFF
. once TRBJ2-3 TRBV6-5 TGTGCCAGCCGCGGCTCGCTGGCGCAGTATTTT CASRGSLAQYF
. . TRBJ2-5 TRBV7-9 TGTGCCAGCAGCTCGTACCAGGGGCGAGAGACCCAGTACTTC CASSSYQGRETQYF
. . TRBJ2-7 TRBV7-7 TGTGCTAGCAGCTTAAGGGACACCTACGAGCAGTACTTC CASSLRDTYEQYF
TRBD2 few TRBJ2-1 TRBV6-4 TGTGCCAGCAGTGTAGCGGGGGGCTCCTACAATGAGCAGTTCTTC CASSVAGGSYNEQFF
TRBD1 . TRBJ2-3 TRBV4-1 TGCGCCAGCAGCCAATTGAGAGGGGGACAGGGGCACACAGATACGCAGTATTTT CASSQLRGGQGHTDTQYF
TRBD1 . TRBJ1-1 TRBV7-2 TGTGCCAGCAGACCACGAACTAAGACTCAGGGGGACACTGAAGCTTTCTTT CASRPRTKTQGDTEAFF
TRBD1 . TRBJ2-7 TRBV7-2 TGTGCCAGCAGCTTTCTTCAAACAGGGGATCTACACGAGCAGTACTTC CASSFLQTGDLHEQYF
. large TRBJ1-2 TRBV6-1 TGTGCCAGCAGGGGAATACGGGAGGGGATGGATGGCTACACCTTC CASRGIREGMDGYTF
TRBD1 . TRBJ2-7 TRBV9 TGTGCCAGCAGCGTAGGAACAGGGGGCCCCTACGAGCAGTACTTC CASSVGTGGPYEQYF
TRBD1 . TRBJ2-7 TRBV10-2 TGCGCCAGCTCTTGGGACAGCTCCTCCTACGAGCAGTACTTC CASSWDSSSYEQYF
TRBD1 . TRBJ2-5 TRBV5-1 TGCGCCAGCAGCTTGCTGGGACAGGGGGCCGAGACCCAGTACTTC CASSLLGQGAETQYF
. . TRBJ2-2 TRBV30 TGTGCCTGGAGTAGGCGGACGAACACCGGGGAGCTGTTTTTT CAWSRRTNTGELFF
TRBD1 . TRBJ1-4 TRBV5-1 TGCGCCAGCAGCTCCCAAACAGGGGTGACTAATGAAAAACTGTTTTTT CASSSQTGVTNEKLFF
. few TRBJ2-1 TRBV6-1 TGTGCCAGCAGTGCCGACAGGCTCTACAATGAGCAGTTCTTC CASSADRLYNEQFF
. few TRBJ2-1 TRBV9 TGTGCCAGCAGCGTCTCTCCTACCTCCTACAATGAGCAGTTCTTC CASSVSPTSYNEQFF
TRBD2 . TRBJ2-2 TRBV5-4 TGTGCCAGCAGCTTGTACGGGGGGGCCGGGGAGCTGTTTTTT CASSLYGGAGELFF
TRBD1 few TRBJ1-5 TRBV6-6 TGTGCCAGCAGGTGGACAGGGGATAGCAATCAGCCCCAGCATTTT CASRWTGDSNQPQHF
TRBD2 . TRBJ2-3 TRBV10-3 TGTGCCATTGGGACTAGCGGGGGGGGTGGTACAGATACGCAGTATTTT CAIGTSGGGGTDTQYF
TRBD1 few TRBJ1-1 TRBV5-1 TGCGCCAGCAGCTTTCGGACAGGGGAGAACACTGAAGCTTTCTTT CASSFRTGENTEAFF
. . TRBJ2-1 TRBV5-1 TGCGCCAGCAGCGTACAGGGTAATGAGCAGTTCTTC CASSVQGNEQFF
. . TRBJ1-5 TRBV28 TGTGCCAGCAGTTTACAGGGGTATGGCAATCAGCCCCAGCATTTT CASSLQGYGNQPQHF
. once TRBJ2-7 TRBV19 TGTGCCAGTACAAAAAGGGGCTCCTACGAGCAGTACTTC CASTKRGSYEQYF
. . TRBJ1-3 TRBV11-1 TGTGCCAGCAGCGCTAAGATCTCTGGAAACACCATATATTTT CASSAKISGNTIYF
. . TRBJ1-2 TRBV5-1 TGCGCCAGCAGCTCCCGGGACTTAATGGGCTACACCTTC CASSSRDLMGYTF